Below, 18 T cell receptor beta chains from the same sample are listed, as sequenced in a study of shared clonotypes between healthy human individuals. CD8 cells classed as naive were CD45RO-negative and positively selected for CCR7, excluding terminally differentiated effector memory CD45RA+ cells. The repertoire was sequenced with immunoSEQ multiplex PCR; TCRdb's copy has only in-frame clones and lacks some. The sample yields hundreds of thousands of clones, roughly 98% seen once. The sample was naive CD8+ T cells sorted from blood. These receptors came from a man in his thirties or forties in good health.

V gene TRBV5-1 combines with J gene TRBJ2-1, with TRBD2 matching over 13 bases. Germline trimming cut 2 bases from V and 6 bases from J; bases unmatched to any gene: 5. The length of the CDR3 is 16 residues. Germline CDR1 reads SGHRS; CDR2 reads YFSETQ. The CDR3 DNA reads TGCGCCAGCAGCTTTTTAACTAGCGGGAGGGCCAATGAGCAGTTCTTC. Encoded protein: CASSFLTSGRANEQFF.

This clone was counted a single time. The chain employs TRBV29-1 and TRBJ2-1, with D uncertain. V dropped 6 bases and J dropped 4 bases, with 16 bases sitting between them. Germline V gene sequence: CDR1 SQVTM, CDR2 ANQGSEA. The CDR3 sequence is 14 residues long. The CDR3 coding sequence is TGCAGCGTGGAATCCTCCGACTGGTACAATGAGCAGTTCTTC. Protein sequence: CSVESSDWYNEQFF.

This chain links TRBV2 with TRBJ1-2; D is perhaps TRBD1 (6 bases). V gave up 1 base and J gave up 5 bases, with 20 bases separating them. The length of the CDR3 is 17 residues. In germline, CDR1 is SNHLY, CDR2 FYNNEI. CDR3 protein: CASSEGQGRGIEYGYTF. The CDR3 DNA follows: TGTGCCAGCAGTGAAGGGCAGGGCAGGGGAATAGAGTATGGCTACACCTTC. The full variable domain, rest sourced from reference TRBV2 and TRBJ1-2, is EPEVTQTPSHQVTQMGQEVILRCVPISNHLYFYWYRQILGQKVEFLVSFYNNEISEKSEIFDDQFSVERPDGSNFTLKIRSTKLEDSAMYFCASSEGQGRGIEYGYTFGSGTRLTVV.

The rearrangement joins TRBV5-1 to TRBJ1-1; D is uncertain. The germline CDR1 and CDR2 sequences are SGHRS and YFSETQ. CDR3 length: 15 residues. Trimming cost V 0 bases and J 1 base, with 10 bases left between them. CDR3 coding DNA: TGCGCCAGCAGCTTGGTGGCAAACTCGAACACTGAAGCTTTCTTT. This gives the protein CASSLVANSNTEAFF.

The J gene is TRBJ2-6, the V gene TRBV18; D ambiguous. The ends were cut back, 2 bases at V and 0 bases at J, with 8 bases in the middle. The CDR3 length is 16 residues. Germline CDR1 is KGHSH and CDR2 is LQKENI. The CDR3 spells CASSPGSPSGANVLTF. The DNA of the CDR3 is TGTGCCAGCTCACCAGGGTCCCCCTCTGGGGCCAACGTCCTGACTTTC.

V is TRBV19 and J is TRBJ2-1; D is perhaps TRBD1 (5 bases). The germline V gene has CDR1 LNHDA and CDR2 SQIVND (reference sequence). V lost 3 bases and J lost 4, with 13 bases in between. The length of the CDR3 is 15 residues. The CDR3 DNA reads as TGTGCCAGTAGTATTTCAGGGAACGGTTACAATGAGCAGTTCTTC. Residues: CASSISGNGYNEQFF.

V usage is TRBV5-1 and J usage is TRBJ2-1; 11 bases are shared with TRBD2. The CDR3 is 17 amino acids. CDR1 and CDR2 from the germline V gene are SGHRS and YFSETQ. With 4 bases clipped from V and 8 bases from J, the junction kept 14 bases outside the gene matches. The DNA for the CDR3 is TGCGCCAGCAGCCCAGGGGAACTAGCGGGAGCCCTAGATGAGCAGTTCTTC. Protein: CASSPGELAGALDEQFF. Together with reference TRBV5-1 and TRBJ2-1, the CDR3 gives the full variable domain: KAGVTQTPRYLIKTRGQQVTLSCSPISGHRSVSWYQQTPGQGLQFLFEYFSETQRNKGNFPGRFSGRQFSNSRSEMNVSTLELGDSALYLCASSPGELAGALDEQFFGPGTRLTVL.

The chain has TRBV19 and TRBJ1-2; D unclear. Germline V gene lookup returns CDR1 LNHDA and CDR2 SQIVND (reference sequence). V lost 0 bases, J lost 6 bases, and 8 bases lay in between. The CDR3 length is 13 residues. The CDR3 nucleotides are TGTGCCAGTAGTATAGATCTCAGCAATGGCTACACCTTC. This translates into CASSIDLSNGYTF.

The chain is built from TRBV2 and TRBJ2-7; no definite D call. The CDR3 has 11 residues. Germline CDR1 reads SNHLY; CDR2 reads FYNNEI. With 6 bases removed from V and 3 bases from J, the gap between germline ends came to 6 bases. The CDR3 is CASSGNYEQYF. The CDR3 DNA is TGTGCCAGCAGCGGAAACTACGAGCAGTACTTC.

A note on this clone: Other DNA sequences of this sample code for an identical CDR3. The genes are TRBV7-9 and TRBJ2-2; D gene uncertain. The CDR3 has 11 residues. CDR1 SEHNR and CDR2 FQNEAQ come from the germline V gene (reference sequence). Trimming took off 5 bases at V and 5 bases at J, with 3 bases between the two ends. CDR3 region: CASSGTGELFF. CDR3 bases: TGTGCCAGCAGCGGTACCGGGGAGCTGTTTTTT.

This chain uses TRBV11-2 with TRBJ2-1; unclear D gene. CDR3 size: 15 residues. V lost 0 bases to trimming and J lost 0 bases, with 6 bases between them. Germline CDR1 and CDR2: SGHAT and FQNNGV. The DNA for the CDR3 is TGTGCCAGCAGCTTAGACTGGAGCTCCTACAATGAGCAGTTCTTC. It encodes CASSLDWSSYNEQFF.

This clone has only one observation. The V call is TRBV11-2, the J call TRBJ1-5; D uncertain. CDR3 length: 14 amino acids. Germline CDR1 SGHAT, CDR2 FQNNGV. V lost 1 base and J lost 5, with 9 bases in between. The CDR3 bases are TGTGCCAGCAGCTTAGGGCGGGAAGATCAGCCCCAGCATTTT. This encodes CASSLGREDQPQHF.

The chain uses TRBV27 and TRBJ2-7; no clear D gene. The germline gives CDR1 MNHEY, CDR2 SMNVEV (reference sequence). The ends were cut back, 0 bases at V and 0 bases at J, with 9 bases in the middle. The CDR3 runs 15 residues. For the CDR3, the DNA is TGTGCCAGCAGTTTATCGGTCTCCCGCTCCTACGAGCAGTACTTC. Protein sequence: CASSLSVSRSYEQYF.

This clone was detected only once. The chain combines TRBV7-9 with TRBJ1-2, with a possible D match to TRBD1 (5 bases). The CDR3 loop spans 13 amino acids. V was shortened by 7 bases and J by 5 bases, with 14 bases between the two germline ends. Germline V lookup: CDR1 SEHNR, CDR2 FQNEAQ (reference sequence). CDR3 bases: TGTGCCAGCACCGAGACAGACGCGTATGGCTACACCTTC. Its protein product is CASTETDAYGYTF.

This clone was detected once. The CDR3 region has the DNA TGCGCCAGCAGCCAAGACGGGACTAGCCCTTTTGGGCAGTTCTTC. Its translation: CASSQDGTSPFGQFF. The rearrangement joins TRBV4-3 to TRBJ2-1, with 9 bases aligning to TRBD2. Looked up from germline, CDR1 is LGHNA and CDR2 is YSLEER. Trimming at V came to 0 bases and at J to 12 bases, leaving 9 bases not matched to a gene. This CDR3 region has 15 residues.

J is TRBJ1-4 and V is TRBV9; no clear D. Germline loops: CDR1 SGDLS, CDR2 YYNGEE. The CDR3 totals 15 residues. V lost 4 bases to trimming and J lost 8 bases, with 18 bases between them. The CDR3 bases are TGTGCCAGCAGCCCCGCAGGAGTCCTCGGGGAAAAACTGTTTTTT. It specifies CASSPAGVLGEKLFF. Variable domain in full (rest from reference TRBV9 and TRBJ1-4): DSGVTQTPKHLITATGQRVTLRCSPRSGDLSVYWYQQSLDQGLQFLIQYYNGEERAKGNILERFSAQQFPDLHSELNLSSLELGDSALYFCASSPAGVLGEKLFFGSGTQLSVL.

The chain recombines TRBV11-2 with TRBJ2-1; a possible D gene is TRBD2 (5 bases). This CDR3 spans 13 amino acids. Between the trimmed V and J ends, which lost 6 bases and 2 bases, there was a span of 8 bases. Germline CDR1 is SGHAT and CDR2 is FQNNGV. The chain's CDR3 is CASRSGTYNEQFF. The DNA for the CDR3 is TGTGCCAGCAGGAGCGGAACCTACAATGAGCAGTTCTTC.

The DNA for the CDR3 is TGTGCCAGTAGCCGGACTAGCTCAAGCTCCTACGAGCAGTACTTC. It is translated as CASSRTSSSSYEQYF. The V call is TRBV19, the J call TRBJ2-7, with 8 bases matching TRBD2. The germline V gene encodes CDR1 LNHDA and CDR2 SQIVND (reference sequence). Losses at the gene ends were 6 bases for V and 0 bases for J; bases not matched to a gene: 7. This CDR3 is 15 amino acids long.